Listed below are T cell receptor beta chains from one sample, sequenced in a study of T cells after yellow fever vaccination. TCRdb re-analysed the 5' RACE reads in MiXCR, keeping a single row per CDR3 protein. The data contain a few hundred thousand distinct CDR3 sequences, around 9.3% of them singletons. This material consisted of CD4+ T cells sorted from PBMCs, taken 5 days after the yellow fever booster vaccination. Every receptor here comes from a man aged 18 to 35 who received the YFV17D yellow fever vaccine. The CDR3 runs from the conserved cysteine through the conserved F or W. D genes are given only for firm matches. Clone size, where shown, is once, few, many, or a class for clones that have expanded.

abundance: NA; v_gene: TRBV24-1; j_gene: TRBJ2-1; d_gene: TRBD1; CDR3nt: TGTGCCACCAGTGATTTCCCCAGGGGGCTTGGTGAGCAGTTCTTC; CDR3aa: CATSDFPRGLGEQFF
abundance: NA; v_gene: TRBV6-5; j_gene: TRBJ2-3; d_gene: NA; CDR3nt: TGTGCCAGCAGTTACTCGGGGCCTCTCCACACAGATACGCAGTATTTT; CDR3aa: CASSYSGPLHTDTQYF
abundance: few; v_gene: TRBV5-1; j_gene: TRBJ1-1; d_gene: NA; CDR3nt: TGCGCCAGCAGTGGACTCGGCACCAACACTGAAGCTTTCTTT; CDR3aa: CASSGLGTNTEAFF
abundance: NA; v_gene: TRBV5-1; j_gene: TRBJ1-1; d_gene: NA; CDR3nt: TGCGCCAGCAGCTTGGAGGCCAGGGCGAACACTGAAGCTTTCTTT; CDR3aa: CASSLEARANTEAFF
abundance: few; v_gene: TRBV6-6; j_gene: TRBJ1-2; d_gene: NA; CDR3nt: TGTGCCAGCAGCCCTGCCTGGGGCGGCTACACCTTC; CDR3aa: CASSPAWGGYTF
abundance: many; v_gene: TRBV28; j_gene: TRBJ2-2; d_gene: NA; CDR3nt: TGTGCCAGCAGTTTATACAGGCCGAACACCGGGGAGCTGTTTTTT; CDR3aa: CASSLYRPNTGELFF
abundance: many; v_gene: TRBV30; j_gene: TRBJ1-6; d_gene: NA; CDR3nt: TGTGCCTGTCAAGACGGCGGGGGGCAATCACCCCTCCACTTT; CDR3aa: CACQDGGGQSPLHF
abundance: many; v_gene: TRBV20-1; j_gene: TRBJ2-5; d_gene: TRBD1; CDR3nt: TGCAGTGCTAGAAAGACAGGGGGACCTGGGACCCAGTACTTC; CDR3aa: CSARKTGGPGTQYF
abundance: few; v_gene: TRBV12-3/TRBV12-4; j_gene: TRBJ1-5; d_gene: NA; CDR3nt: TGTGCCAGCAGAGTGGGTGAGGGGGTCCATCAGCCCCAGCATTTT; CDR3aa: CASRVGEGVHQPQHF
abundance: many; v_gene: TRBV6-5; j_gene: TRBJ1-2; d_gene: TRBD1; CDR3nt: TGTGCCAGCAGAAGGGACAGGGAATCCTATGGCTACACCTTC; CDR3aa: CASRRDRESYGYTF
abundance: NA; v_gene: TRBV7-2; j_gene: TRBJ1-5; d_gene: NA; CDR3nt: TGTGCCAGCAGCTTAGGGACAGCCAATCAGCCCCAGCATTTT; CDR3aa: CASSLGTANQPQHF
abundance: NA; v_gene: TRBV29-1; j_gene: TRBJ2-3; d_gene: NA; CDR3nt: TGCAGCGGCCGGAGGGGAGATACGCAGTATTTT; CDR3aa: CSGRRGDTQYF
abundance: many; v_gene: TRBV4-3; j_gene: TRBJ1-1; d_gene: TRBD1; CDR3nt: TGCGCCAGCAGCCGGGCAGGGGGTGAGGCTTTCTTT; CDR3aa: CASSRAGGEAFF
abundance: NA; v_gene: TRBV5-1; j_gene: TRBJ1-2; d_gene: NA; CDR3nt: TGCGCCAGCAGCTTGGACGGGGCGTCTAACTATGGCTACACCTTC; CDR3aa: CASSLDGASNYGYTF
abundance: NA; v_gene: TRBV6-5; j_gene: TRBJ2-1; d_gene: TRBD1; CDR3nt: TGTGCCAGCAGTCGACAGGGTATGAATGAGCAGTTCTTC; CDR3aa: CASSRQGMNEQFF
abundance: many; v_gene: TRBV11-2; j_gene: TRBJ1-2; d_gene: TRBD1; CDR3nt: TGTGCCAGCAGCCAAGACAGGGGAGGTGGCTACACCTTC; CDR3aa: CASSQDRGGGYTF
abundance: NA; v_gene: TRBV5-6; j_gene: TRBJ1-4; d_gene: NA; CDR3nt: TGTGCCAGCAGACCTTCCATATCGGGTGAAAAACTGTTTTTT; CDR3aa: CASRPSISGEKLFF
abundance: few; v_gene: TRBV18; j_gene: TRBJ2-5; d_gene: NA; CDR3nt: TGTGCCAGCTCGCAGAAAGAGACCCAGTACTTC; CDR3aa: CASSQKETQYF
abundance: NA; v_gene: TRBV4-1; j_gene: TRBJ2-3; d_gene: TRBD2; CDR3nt: TGCGCCAGCAGCCAAGTAGTCCCCCTGGGGACTAGCGGGGATTGGGCAGATACGCAGTATTTT; CDR3aa: CASSQVVPLGTSGDWADTQYF
abundance: many; v_gene: TRBV3-1; j_gene: TRBJ2-1; d_gene: TRBD2; CDR3nt: TGTGCCAGCACGCCTAGCGGTGTAATGGATGAGCAGTTCTTC; CDR3aa: CASTPSGVMDEQFF
abundance: many; v_gene: TRBV20-1; j_gene: TRBJ1-2; d_gene: NA; CDR3nt: TGCAGTGCTCGGCCCCCGCGGTATGGCTACACCTTC; CDR3aa: CSARPPRYGYTF
abundance: many; v_gene: TRBV4-3; j_gene: TRBJ1-2; d_gene: NA; CDR3nt: TGCGCCAGCACCCGGCAGGCAGGGGACTCCTATGGCTACACCTTC; CDR3aa: CASTRQAGDSYGYTF
abundance: many; v_gene: TRBV29-1; j_gene: TRBJ2-4; d_gene: TRBD2; CDR3nt: TGCAGCGTTACAAATAGACTAGCCCGGGGGAACATTCAGTACTTC; CDR3aa: CSVTNRLARGNIQYF
abundance: many; v_gene: TRBV7-2; j_gene: TRBJ2-5; d_gene: NA; CDR3nt: TGTGCCAGCAGCTTAGCCTTGAGTAGGGGCAGGGAGACCCAGTACTTC; CDR3aa: CASSLALSRGRETQYF
abundance: NA; v_gene: TRBV5-5; j_gene: TRBJ2-7; d_gene: NA; CDR3nt: TGTGCCAGCAGCTTTGTTGGCAGGGGCTACGAGCAGTACTTC; CDR3aa: CASSFVGRGYEQYF
abundance: NA; v_gene: TRBV4-3; j_gene: TRBJ2-7; d_gene: TRBD1; CDR3nt: TGCGCCAGCAGCCAAGGGGGGACAGTTACCAACGAGCAGTACTTC; CDR3aa: CASSQGGTVTNEQYF
abundance: NA; v_gene: TRBV5-8; j_gene: TRBJ1-1; d_gene: NA; CDR3nt: TGTGCCAGCAGCTCCTCACCAGGGTTGAACACTGAAGCTTTCTTT; CDR3aa: CASSSSPGLNTEAFF
abundance: NA; v_gene: TRBV29-1; j_gene: TRBJ2-1; d_gene: TRBD1; CDR3nt: TGCAGCTTTTGCTATAGGGACAGTTACAATGAGCAGTTCTTC; CDR3aa: CSFCYRDSYNEQFF
abundance: many; v_gene: TRBV4-3; j_gene: TRBJ2-7; d_gene: TRBD1; CDR3nt: TGCGCCAGCAGCCAGGGCCGGGACAGACCCTACGAGCAGTACTTC; CDR3aa: CASSQGRDRPYEQYF
abundance: few; v_gene: TRBV4-2; j_gene: TRBJ2-2; d_gene: NA; CDR3nt: TGTGCCAGCAGCCAAGAAATTCTCGACACCGGGGAGCTGTTTTTT; CDR3aa: CASSQEILDTGELFF
abundance: NA; v_gene: TRBV7-8; j_gene: TRBJ1-6; d_gene: NA; CDR3nt: TGTGCCGCCGCCGGGGTCAATAATTCACCCCTCCACTTT; CDR3aa: CAAAGVNNSPLHF
abundance: few; v_gene: TRBV29-1; j_gene: TRBJ1-5; d_gene: NA; CDR3nt: TGCAGCGTTGAAGAGGCACGGGGGCAGCCCCAGCATTTT; CDR3aa: CSVEEARGQPQHF
abundance: many; v_gene: TRBV18; j_gene: TRBJ2-2; d_gene: NA; CDR3nt: TGTGCCAGCTCACCACGGGGACTCAGTAAAGTGGCCGGGGAGCTGTTTTTT; CDR3aa: CASSPRGLSKVAGELFF
abundance: NA; v_gene: TRBV19; j_gene: TRBJ1-5; d_gene: TRBD1; CDR3nt: TGTGCCAGTAGTTGGAGGGGGCGGCTTCAGCCCCAGCATTTT; CDR3aa: CASSWRGRLQPQHF
abundance: NA; v_gene: TRBV5-4; j_gene: TRBJ1-2; d_gene: NA; CDR3nt: TGTGCCAGCAGCTCTGGTGGCAGGGCGGGTGTCTACACCTTC; CDR3aa: CASSSGGRAGVYTF
abundance: few; v_gene: TRBV9; j_gene: TRBJ1-1; d_gene: NA; CDR3nt: TGTGCCAGCAGCGTAGTAACCCAGAACACTGAAGCTTTCTTT; CDR3aa: CASSVVTQNTEAFF
abundance: NA; v_gene: TRBV19; j_gene: TRBJ1-3; d_gene: NA; CDR3nt: TGTGCCACCAGGACAGTTTATGGAAACACCATATATTTT; CDR3aa: CATRTVYGNTIYF
abundance: NA; v_gene: TRBV6-6; j_gene: TRBJ1-1; d_gene: NA; CDR3nt: TGTGCCAGCTTGGAGTCAGGAGGGGACACTGAAGCTTTCTTT; CDR3aa: CASLESGGDTEAFF
abundance: many; v_gene: TRBV4-3; j_gene: TRBJ2-3; d_gene: NA; CDR3nt: TGCGCCAGCAGCCAAGGGGGACGGGGGGCCGGCACGCAGTATTTT; CDR3aa: CASSQGGRGAGTQYF
abundance: many; v_gene: TRBV4-1; j_gene: TRBJ1-1; d_gene: NA; CDR3nt: TGCGCCAGCAGTCATCCCTGGGGGTCGAACACTGAAGCTTTCTTT; CDR3aa: CASSHPWGSNTEAFF
abundance: NA; v_gene: TRBV3-1; j_gene: TRBJ1-4; d_gene: TRBD1; CDR3nt: TGTGCCAGCAGCCAAGCAGGGGGAAGCGAAAAACTGTTTTTT; CDR3aa: CASSQAGGSEKLFF
abundance: few; v_gene: TRBV3-1; j_gene: TRBJ1-6; d_gene: NA; CDR3nt: TGTGCCAGCACCCTACAGAGTTCACCCCTCCACTTT; CDR3aa: CASTLQSSPLHF
abundance: many; v_gene: TRBV28; j_gene: TRBJ1-2; d_gene: NA; CDR3nt: TGTGCCAGCAGTTTAGTTGGCAGGGCTAACTATGGCTACACCTTC; CDR3aa: CASSLVGRANYGYTF
abundance: NA; v_gene: TRBV6-5; j_gene: TRBJ2-3; d_gene: NA; CDR3nt: TGTGCCAGCAGTTACGGGTCCCAGCCCGGGTTTCCAGATACGCAGTATTTT; CDR3aa: CASSYGSQPGFPDTQYF
abundance: few; v_gene: TRBV30; j_gene: TRBJ2-3; d_gene: TRBD2; CDR3nt: TGTGCCTGGAGTCCCGTAGCGGGGGTTCTTGATACGCAGTATTTT; CDR3aa: CAWSPVAGVLDTQYF
abundance: many; v_gene: TRBV6-2/TRBV6-3; j_gene: TRBJ2-1; d_gene: NA; CDR3nt: TGTGCCAGCAGCTTGAATCCCGACTGGGGGGATGAGCAGTTCTTC; CDR3aa: CASSLNPDWGDEQFF
abundance: few; v_gene: TRBV6-6; j_gene: TRBJ2-5; d_gene: NA; CDR3nt: TGTGCCACAGACGCGGGCGGAGAGACCCAGTACTTC; CDR3aa: CATDAGGETQYF
abundance: NA; v_gene: TRBV30; j_gene: TRBJ1-2; d_gene: NA; CDR3nt: TGTGCCTGGAGCTCGTGGGGGGCGCATCTATGGGCTGGCTACACCTTC; CDR3aa: CAWSSWGAHLWAGYTF
abundance: few; v_gene: TRBV11-2; j_gene: TRBJ1-1; d_gene: NA; CDR3nt: TGTGCCAGCAGGGACGCGGCAGGGACTGAAGCTTTCTTT; CDR3aa: CASRDAAGTEAFF
abundance: NA; v_gene: TRBV10-3; j_gene: TRBJ2-3; d_gene: TRBD1; CDR3nt: TGTGCCATCAGGCCGGGACAGGGTGTGGATACGCAGTATTTT; CDR3aa: CAIRPGQGVDTQYF
abundance: few; v_gene: TRBV7-2; j_gene: TRBJ1-1; d_gene: NA; CDR3nt: TGTGCCAGCAGCCCTGGACGGGTGAAGAACACTGAAGCTTTCTTT; CDR3aa: CASSPGRVKNTEAFF
abundance: NA; v_gene: TRBV5-1; j_gene: TRBJ1-6; d_gene: NA; CDR3nt: TGCGCCAGCAGCTTGGCCGGCACACGCTATAATTCACCCCTCCACTTT; CDR3aa: CASSLAGTRYNSPLHF
abundance: many; v_gene: TRBV6-1; j_gene: TRBJ2-1; d_gene: NA; CDR3nt: TGTGCCAGCAGTCTAGCCTTAGGGTCCTCCTACAATGAGCAGTTCTTC; CDR3aa: CASSLALGSSYNEQFF
abundance: many; v_gene: TRBV4-2; j_gene: TRBJ1-4; d_gene: TRBD1; CDR3nt: TGTGCCAGCAGAACCGCACAGGGGGCTAATGAAAAACTGTTTTTT; CDR3aa: CASRTAQGANEKLFF
abundance: NA; v_gene: TRBV2; j_gene: TRBJ2-3; d_gene: NA; CDR3nt: TGTGCCAGCAGTGAATCATGGAGCACAGATACGCAGTATTTT; CDR3aa: CASSESWSTDTQYF
abundance: NA; v_gene: TRBV6-5; j_gene: TRBJ2-1; d_gene: TRBD2; CDR3nt: TGTGCCAGCAGTAGGGAGACTAGCGGGGAGTACAATGAGCAGTTCTTC; CDR3aa: CASSRETSGEYNEQFF
abundance: NA; v_gene: TRBV5-6; j_gene: TRBJ1-5; d_gene: NA; CDR3nt: TGTGCCAGCAGCTTTCTTGGCTACCCCAATCAGCCCCAGCATTTT; CDR3aa: CASSFLGYPNQPQHF